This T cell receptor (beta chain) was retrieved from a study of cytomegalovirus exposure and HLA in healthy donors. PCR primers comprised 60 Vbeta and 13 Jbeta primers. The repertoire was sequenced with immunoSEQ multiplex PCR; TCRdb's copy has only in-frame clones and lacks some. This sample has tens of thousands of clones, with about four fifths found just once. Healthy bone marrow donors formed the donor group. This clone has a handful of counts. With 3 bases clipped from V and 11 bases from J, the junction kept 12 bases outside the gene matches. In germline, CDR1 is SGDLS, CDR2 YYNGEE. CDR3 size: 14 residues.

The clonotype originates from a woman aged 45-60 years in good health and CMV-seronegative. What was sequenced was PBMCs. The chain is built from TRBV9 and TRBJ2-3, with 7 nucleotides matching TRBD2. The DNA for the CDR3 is TGTGCCAGCAGCGCTACCTCCCTAGCGGAGGGGCAGTATTTT. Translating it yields CASSATSLAEGQYF.